The T cell receptor (beta chain) under discussion was sequenced for a study of CD8+ T cells in alopecia areata. At the level of the study: A 6-month period off drug followed tofacitinib, which lasted 6 to 18 months.

RNA extraction was followed by reverse transcription into cDNA, which acted as the sequencing template. Using immunoSEQ multiplex PCR, the repertoire was profiled, and TCRdb retains in-frame clones only, with some absent. Of 220,000 or so clones detected, around 62% appear once; the ten largest clones hold approximately 0.45%. The CDR3 is 15 amino acids. J was trimmed by 1 base and V by 5 bases; bases with no gene match: 4. Germline CDR1 reads SGHAT; CDR2 reads FQDESV (reference sequence). The specimen comprised CD4+ T cells sorted from blood, sampled at week 0. This sequence originates from a human donor with alopecia areata. The chain recombines TRBV11-1 with TRBJ2-2, with 7 nucleotides matching TRBD1. The CDR3 protein is CASSRDRENTGELFF. The CDR3 region has the DNA TGTGCCAGCAGCCGGGACAGAGAGAACACCGGGGAGCTGTTTTTT.